Sequencing of this T cell receptor beta chain was carried out in a study of beta chain features in type 1 diabetes. CD4+ cells of the naive, central memory, regulatory and stem cell-like memory types were sorted via CD45RO/CCR7/CD25/CD127/CD95/CD27. Findings and limits, study-wide: Type 1 diabetes patients showed fewer insertions and more deletions at VDJ junctions.

The authors reverse transcribed all of the isolated RNA, so sequencing captured expressed TCRB transcripts. TCRdb's copy holds only in-frame clones and misses some; the assay was immunoSEQ multiplex PCR. The sample records 900,000 or so clones, under 20% being singletons. Looked up from germline, CDR1 is ENHRY and CDR2 is SYGVKD. This CDR3 region has 12 residues. Between the trimmed V and J ends, which lost 2 bases and 6 bases, there was a span of 7 bases. This clone was seen more than once but under ten times. Its antigen is unknown. The sequenced sample consisted of naive CD4+ T cells from blood. The source is a woman aged 18-30 years in good health. The chain links TRBV10-3 to TRBJ1-1; no clear D gene. CDR3 bases: TGTGCCATCAGTGAGGACGTCGCTGAAGCTTTCTTT. Its translation: CAISEDVAEAFF.